This is a list of T cell receptor beta chains from one sample in a study of cytomegalovirus exposure and HLA in healthy donors. Assay used: immunoSEQ multiplex PCR; TCRdb lists only in-frame clones, some missing. The table includes about 160,000 clones, almost 80% detected once. Sequenced input: PBMCs. The receptors come from a young man in good health and CMV-seropositive. The CDR3 runs from the conserved cysteine through the conserved F or W. A D gene is named only where the DNA matches it firmly. Clone size is not always given. Where it is, it says once, few, many or a class for expanded clones.

NA	TRBV7-8	TRBJ2-1	NA	CASSWYPDGLNEQFF	TGTGCCAGCAGCTGGTACCCGGACGGACTTAATGAGCAGTTCTTC
NA	TRBV18	TRBJ1-1	NA	CASSPGSRGFYTEAFF	TGTGCCAGCTCACCCGGGTCAAGGGGATTCTACACTGAAGCTTTCTTT
NA	TRBV5-4	TRBJ1-2	TRBD1	CASSFDRAGYGYTF	TGTGCCAGCAGTTTTGACAGGGCGGGCTATGGCTACACCTTC
NA	TRBV11-2	TRBJ2-7	NA	CASSSRLDYEQYF	TGTGCCAGCAGCTCCCGACTAGATTACGAGCAGTACTTC
NA	TRBV6-5	TRBJ2-7	TRBD2	CASSYGLAGFPLEQYF	TGTGCCAGCAGTTACGGACTAGCGGGCTTTCCCCTCGAGCAGTACTTC
NA	TRBV27	TRBJ2-7	TRBD1	CASRRTGFAYEQYF	TGTGCCAGCAGACGGACAGGGTTCGCCTACGAGCAGTACTTC
NA	TRBV7-9	TRBJ1-2	NA	CASSTGKNYGYTF	TGTGCCAGCAGCACCGGGAAGAACTATGGCTACACCTTC
NA	TRBV27	TRBJ1-2	TRBD1	CASSPGQGRGYTF	TGTGCCAGCAGTCCGGGACAGGGCCGTGGCTACACCTTC
NA	TRBV12-5	TRBJ2-7	NA	CASGSTYEQYF	TGTGCTAGTGGTTCCACCTACGAGCAGTACTTC
NA	TRBV29-1	TRBJ2-1	TRBD1	CSVTGGGSNEQFF	TGCAGCGTCACAGGGGGAGGAAGCAATGAGCAGTTCTTC
NA	TRBV4-1	TRBJ2-1	TRBD1	CASSLYGDRGNNEQFF	TGCGCCAGCAGCCTTTACGGGGACAGAGGGAACAATGAGCAGTTCTTC
NA	TRBV6-1	TRBJ1-2	NA	CASRGNSLKYYGYTF	TGTGCCAGCAGGGGTAACAGCCTCAAATACTATGGCTACACCTTC
NA	TRBV7-2	TRBJ2-7	TRBD2	CASSFSLADEQYF	TGTGCCAGCAGCTTCAGCCTAGCGGACGAGCAGTACTTC
NA	TRBV7-2	TRBJ2-7	TRBD2	CASSSEPGLASYEQYF	TGTGCCAGCAGCTCAGAACCGGGACTAGCCTCCTACGAGCAGTACTTC
NA	TRBV5-5	TRBJ1-1	NA	CASSLVGVTEAFF	TGTGCCAGCAGCTTGGTAGGAGTGACTGAAGCTTTCTTT
NA	TRBV4-1	TRBJ2-5	NA	CASSHQIQGAQETQYF	TGCGCCAGCAGCCATCAAATTCAGGGTGCCCAAGAGACCCAGTACTTC
few	TRBV19	TRBJ2-2	NA	CASSVLVTGELFF	TGTGCCAGTAGTGTACTGGTCACCGGGGAGCTGTTTTTT
NA	TRBV5-1	TRBJ1-3	NA	CASSFTGGGNTIYF	TGCGCCAGCAGCTTCACGGGCGGGGGAAACACCATATATTTT
NA	TRBV19	TRBJ1-5	NA	CASSSDRPLGNQPQHF	TGTGCCAGTAGTTCCGACAGGCCCTTAGGCAATCAGCCCCAGCATTTT
NA	TRBV4-1	TRBJ1-2	TRBD1	CASSQAGTGRLFNYGYTF	TGCGCCAGCAGCCAGGCCGGGACAGGGCGCCTGTTTAACTATGGCTACACCTTC
NA	TRBV27	TRBJ2-7	TRBD1	CASRGDRDHSEQYF	TGTGCCAGCAGGGGGGACAGGGATCATAGCGAGCAGTACTTC
few	TRBV6-5	TRBJ2-3	TRBD2	CATLGEGGDTQYF	TGTGCCACCCTGGGGGAGGGCGGAGATACGCAGTATTTT
NA	TRBV6-4	TRBJ1-1	NA	CASSEFYGTRKNTEAFF	TGTGCCAGCAGTGAATTTTATGGGACTCGGAAGAACACTGAAGCTTTCTTT
NA	TRBV6-5	TRBJ1-1	TRBD1	CASSRPGQVFTEAFF	TGTGCCAGCAGTCGACCGGGACAGGTATTCACTGAAGCTTTCTTT
NA	TRBV6-1	TRBJ2-1	TRBD2	CASSGLAGGVDFNEQFF	TGTGCCAGCAGTGGGCTAGCGGGAGGGGTGGATTTCAATGAGCAGTTCTTC
once	TRBV10-3	TRBJ1-2	NA	CAISEAGAAYTF	TGTGCCATCAGTGAAGCTGGGGCAGCCTACACCTTC
NA	TRBV5-1	TRBJ2-1	NA	CASSYTRYNEQFF	TGCGCCAGCAGCTATACACGATACAATGAGCAGTTCTTC
NA	TRBV4-3	TRBJ2-7	NA	CASSRDLATYEQYF	TGCGCCAGCAGCCGGGACTTAGCGACCTACGAGCAGTACTTC
NA	TRBV9	TRBJ2-7	NA	CASTRGEGGKVYEQYF	TGTGCCAGCACCAGAGGGGAAGGGGGTAAAGTCTACGAGCAGTACTTC
NA	TRBV5-1	TRBJ2-5	TRBD2	CASSLLTSGSVETQYF	TGCGCCAGCAGCTTGTTGACTAGCGGGAGCGTGGAGACCCAGTACTTC
NA	TRBV2	TRBJ1-2	NA	CASRGVGWEASITNYGYTF	TGTGCCAGCAGGGGGGTAGGCTGGGAGGCGTCCATTACGAACTATGGCTACACCTTC
NA	TRBV6-5	TRBJ2-7	NA	CASSYSGSGYEQYF	TGTGCCAGCAGTTACTCTGGCTCGGGGTACGAGCAGTACTTC
few	TRBV25-1	TRBJ1-6	NA	CASQGTYNSPLHF	TGTGCCTCACAGGGAACCTATAATTCACCCCTCCACTTT
NA	TRBV4-2	TRBJ2-5	NA	CASSQTPGVGETQYF	TGTGCCAGCAGCCAGACCCCAGGGGTCGGAGAGACCCAGTACTTC
few	TRBV5-6	TRBJ2-7	NA	CASSLGSTYEQYF	TGTGCCAGCAGCTTGGGGTCTACCTACGAGCAGTACTTC
NA	TRBV6-1	TRBJ1-2	TRBD1	CAEGQDDLNYGYTF	TGTGCCGAAGGACAGGATGACCTAAACTATGGCTACACCTTC
NA	TRBV11-1	TRBJ2-7	NA	CASSADRSYEQYF	TGTGCCAGCAGCGCAGACAGATCCTACGAGCAGTACTTC
NA	TRBV4-1	TRBJ1-2	TRBD1	CASSQALTGGGYTF	TGCGCCAGCAGCCAAGCTTTAACAGGGGGCGGCTACACCTTC